The clone carrying this T cell receptor beta chain has only a few counts. Its cognate antigen is unknown. A second about 6 to 11 cycle PCR used barcoded and J-beta primers. All cDNA molecules were each tagged by a template-switch adaptor with 12 random nucleotides. The yield of each sample was at least 2.5 million CDR3-containing paired-end reads. TCRdb recomputed calls from the 5' RACE reads with MiXCR, one row per CDR3 protein. Among about 970,000 distinct CDR3 sequences listed, about 51% were seen once. The CDR3 length is 14 residues. V lost 5 bases to trimming and J lost 5 bases; unmatched junction nucleotides: 4. Germline-derived CDR1 and CDR2 are SGHAT and FQNNGV. The sample is drawn from a study of blood T cells in healthy people across ages. General study points: Strong correlation existed between TCR beta diversity and naive T cell percentage.

The sequenced material came from blood. The chain employs TRBV11-2 and TRBJ2-7; 12 bases are a match to TRBD2. The TCR comes from a woman aged 55 to 70 in good health. For the CDR3, the DNA is TGTGCCAGCAGCCGCCGGACTAGCGGGAACGAGCAGTACTTC. Translation: CASSRRTSGNEQYF.